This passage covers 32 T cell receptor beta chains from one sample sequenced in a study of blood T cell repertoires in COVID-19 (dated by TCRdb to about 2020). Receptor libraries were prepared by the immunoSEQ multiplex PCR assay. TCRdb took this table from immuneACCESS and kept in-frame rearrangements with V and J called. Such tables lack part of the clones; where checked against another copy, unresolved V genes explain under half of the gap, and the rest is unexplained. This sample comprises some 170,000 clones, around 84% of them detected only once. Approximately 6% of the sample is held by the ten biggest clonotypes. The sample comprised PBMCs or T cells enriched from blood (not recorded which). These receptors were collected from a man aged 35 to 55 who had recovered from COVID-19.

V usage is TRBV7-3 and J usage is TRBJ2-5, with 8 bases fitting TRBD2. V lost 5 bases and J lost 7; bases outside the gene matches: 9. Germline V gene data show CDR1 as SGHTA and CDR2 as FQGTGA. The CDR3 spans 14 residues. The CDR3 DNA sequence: TGTGCCAGCAGCCCGGGGGGGTCCTCGCGGACCCAGTACTTC. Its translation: CASSPGGSSRTQYF.

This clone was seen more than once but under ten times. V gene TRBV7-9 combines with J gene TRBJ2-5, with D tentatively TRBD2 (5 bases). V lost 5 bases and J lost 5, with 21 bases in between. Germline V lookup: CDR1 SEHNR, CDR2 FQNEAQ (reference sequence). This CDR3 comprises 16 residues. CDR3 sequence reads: CASSRAWGEGRETQYF. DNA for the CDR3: TGTGCCAGCAGCCGCGCCTGGGGAGAGGGAAGGGAGACCCAGTACTTC.

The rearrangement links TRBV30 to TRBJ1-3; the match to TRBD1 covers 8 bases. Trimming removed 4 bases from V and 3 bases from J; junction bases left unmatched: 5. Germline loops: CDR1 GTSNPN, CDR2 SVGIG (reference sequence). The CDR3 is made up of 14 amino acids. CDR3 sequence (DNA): TGTGCCTGGAATGCAGGGGGCATTGGAAACACCATATATTTT. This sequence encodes CAWNAGGIGNTIYF.

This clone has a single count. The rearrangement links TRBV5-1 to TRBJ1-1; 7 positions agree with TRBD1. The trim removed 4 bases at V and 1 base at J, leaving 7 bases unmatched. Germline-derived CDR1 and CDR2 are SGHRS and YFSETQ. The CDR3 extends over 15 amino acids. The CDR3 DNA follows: TGCGCCAGCAGCCCCCGACAGGGCCCGAACACTGAAGCTTTCTTT. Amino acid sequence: CASSPRQGPNTEAFF. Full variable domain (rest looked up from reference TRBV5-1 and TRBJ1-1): KAGVTQTPRYLIKTRGQQVTLSCSPISGHRSVSWYQQTPGQGLQFLFEYFSETQRNKGNFPGRFSGRQFSNSRSEMNVSTLELGDSALYLCASSPRQGPNTEAFFGQGTRLTVV.

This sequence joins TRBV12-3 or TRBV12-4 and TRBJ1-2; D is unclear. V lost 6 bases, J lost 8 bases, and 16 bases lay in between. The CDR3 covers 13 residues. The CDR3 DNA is TGTGCCAGCAGCCACCGGAGGTTGGGGGGCTACACCTTC. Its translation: CASSHRRLGGYTF.

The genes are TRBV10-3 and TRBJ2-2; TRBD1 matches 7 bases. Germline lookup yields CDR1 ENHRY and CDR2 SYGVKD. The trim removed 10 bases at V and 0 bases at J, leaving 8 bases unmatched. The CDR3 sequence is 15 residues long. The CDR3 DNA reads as TGTGCCACTGGGGACAGCCCTACGAACACCGGGGAGCTGTTTTTT. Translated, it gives CATGDSPTNTGELFF.

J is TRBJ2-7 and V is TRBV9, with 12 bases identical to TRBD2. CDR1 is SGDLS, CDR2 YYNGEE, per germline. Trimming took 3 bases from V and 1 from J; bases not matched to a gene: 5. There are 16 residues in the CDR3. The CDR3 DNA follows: TGTGCCAGCAGCGCAGGAGGACTAGCGGGGTCCTACGAGCAGTACTTC. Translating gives CASSAGGLAGSYEQYF.

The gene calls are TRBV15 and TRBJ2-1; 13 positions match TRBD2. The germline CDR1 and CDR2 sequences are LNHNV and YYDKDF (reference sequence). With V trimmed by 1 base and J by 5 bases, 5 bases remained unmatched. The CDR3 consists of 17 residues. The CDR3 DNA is TGTGCCACCAGCAGAGGCCGACTAGCGGGGGGCAACAATGAGCAGTTCTTC. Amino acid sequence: CATSRGRLAGGNNEQFF.

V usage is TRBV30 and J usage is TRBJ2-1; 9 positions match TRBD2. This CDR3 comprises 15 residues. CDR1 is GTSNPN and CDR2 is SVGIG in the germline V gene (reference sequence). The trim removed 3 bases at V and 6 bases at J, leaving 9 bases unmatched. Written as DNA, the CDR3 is TGTGCCTGGAGCAGGGGACTAGCTGAAGGCAATGAGCAGTTCTTC. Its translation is CAWSRGLAEGNEQFF.

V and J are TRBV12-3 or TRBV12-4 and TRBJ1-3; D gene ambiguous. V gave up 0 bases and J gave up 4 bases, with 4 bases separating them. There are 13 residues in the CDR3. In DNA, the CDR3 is TGTGCCAGCAGTTTAGCTGAGGGAAACACCATATATTTT. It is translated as CASSLAEGNTIYF.

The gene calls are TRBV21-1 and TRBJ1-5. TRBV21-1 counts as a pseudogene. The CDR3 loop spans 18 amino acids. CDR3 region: CASRPGVQGGLRTPTQHF. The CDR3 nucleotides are TGTGCCAGCAGACCGGGGGTCCAGGGAGGGTTAAGGACGCCGACCCAGCATTTT.

The CDR3 DNA follows: TGTGCCAGCAGCCAAGAAGAGGGTCAAGTTGATGGCTACACCTTC. It is translated as CASSQEEGQVDGYTF. The chain joins TRBV4-2 to TRBJ1-2; no definite D call. CDR3 length: 15 residues. Germline V lookup: CDR1 LGHNA, CDR2 YNFKEQ. V lost 0 bases and J lost 6, with 14 bases in between.

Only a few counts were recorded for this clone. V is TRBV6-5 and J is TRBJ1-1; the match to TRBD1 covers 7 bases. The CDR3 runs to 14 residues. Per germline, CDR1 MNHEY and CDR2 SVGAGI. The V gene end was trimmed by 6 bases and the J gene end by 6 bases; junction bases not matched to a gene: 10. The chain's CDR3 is CASRRQGGWAEAFF. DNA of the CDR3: TGTGCCAGCAGGAGACAGGGCGGATGGGCTGAAGCTTTCTTT.

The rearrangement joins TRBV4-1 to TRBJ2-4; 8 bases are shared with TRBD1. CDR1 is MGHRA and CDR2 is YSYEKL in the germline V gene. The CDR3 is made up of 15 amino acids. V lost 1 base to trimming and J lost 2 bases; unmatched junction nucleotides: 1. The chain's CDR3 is CASSQGQGTKNIQYF. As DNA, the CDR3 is TGCGCCAGCAGCCAAGGACAGGGGACCAAAAACATTCAGTACTTC.

Here the CDR3 DNA reads TGCGCCAGCAGCTCTGGGACAGGGAATGAAAAACTGTTTTTT. Encoded protein: CASSSGTGNEKLFF. J is TRBJ1-4 and V is TRBV5-1; 9 bases agree with TRBD1. The CDR3 length is 14 residues. Germline loops: CDR1 SGHRS, CDR2 YFSETQ. Losses at the gene ends were 3 bases for V and 5 bases for J; bases not matched to a gene: 2.

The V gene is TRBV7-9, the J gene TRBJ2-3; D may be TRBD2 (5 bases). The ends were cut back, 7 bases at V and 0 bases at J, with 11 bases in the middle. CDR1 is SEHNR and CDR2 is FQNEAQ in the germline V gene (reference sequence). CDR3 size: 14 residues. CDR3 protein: CASIDGGSTDTQYF. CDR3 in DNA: TGTGCCAGCATCGACGGAGGAAGCACAGATACGCAGTATTTT. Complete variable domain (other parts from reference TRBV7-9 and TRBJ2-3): DTGVSQNPRHKITKRGQNVTFRCDPISEHNRLYWYRQTLGQGPEFLTYFQNEAQLEKSRLLSDRFSAERPKGSFSTLEIQRTEQGDSAMYLCASIDGGSTDTQYFGPGTRLTVL.

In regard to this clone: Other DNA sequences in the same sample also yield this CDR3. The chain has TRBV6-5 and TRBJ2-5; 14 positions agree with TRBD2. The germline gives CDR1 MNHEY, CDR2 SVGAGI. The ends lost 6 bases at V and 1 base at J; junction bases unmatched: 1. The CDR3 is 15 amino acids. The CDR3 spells CASRGTSGGQETQYF. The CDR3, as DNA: TGTGCCAGCAGGGGGACTAGCGGGGGCCAAGAGACCCAGTACTTC.

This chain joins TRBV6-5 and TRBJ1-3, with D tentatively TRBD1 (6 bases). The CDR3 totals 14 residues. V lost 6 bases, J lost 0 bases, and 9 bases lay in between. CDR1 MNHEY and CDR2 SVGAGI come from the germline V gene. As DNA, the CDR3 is TGTGCCAGCAGAGCAGGGGTCTCTGGAAACACCATATATTTT. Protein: CASRAGVSGNTIYF.

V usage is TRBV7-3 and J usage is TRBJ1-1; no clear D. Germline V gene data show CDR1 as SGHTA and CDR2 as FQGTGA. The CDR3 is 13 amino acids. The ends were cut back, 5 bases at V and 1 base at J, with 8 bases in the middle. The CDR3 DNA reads TGTGCCAGCAGCGTCTACAGGAACACTGAAGCTTTCTTT. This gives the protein CASSVYRNTEAFF.

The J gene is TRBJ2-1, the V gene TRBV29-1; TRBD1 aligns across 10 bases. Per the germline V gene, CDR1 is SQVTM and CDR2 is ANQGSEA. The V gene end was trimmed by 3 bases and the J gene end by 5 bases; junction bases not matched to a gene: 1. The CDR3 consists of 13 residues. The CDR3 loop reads CSVEGQGHNEQFF. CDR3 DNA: TGCAGCGTTGAGGGACAGGGGCACAATGAGCAGTTCTTC.

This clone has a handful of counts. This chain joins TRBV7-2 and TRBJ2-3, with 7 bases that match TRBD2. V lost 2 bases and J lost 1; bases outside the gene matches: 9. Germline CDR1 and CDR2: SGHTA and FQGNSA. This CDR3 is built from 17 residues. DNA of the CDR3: TGTGCCAGCAGCTTACGAGGGCGGGGGATTCGCACAGATACGCAGTATTTT. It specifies CASSLRGRGIRTDTQYF.

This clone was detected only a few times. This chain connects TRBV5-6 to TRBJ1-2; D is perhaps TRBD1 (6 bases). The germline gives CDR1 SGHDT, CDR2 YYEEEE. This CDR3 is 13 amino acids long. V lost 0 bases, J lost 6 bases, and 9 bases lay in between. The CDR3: CASSLGQADGYTF. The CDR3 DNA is TGTGCCAGCAGCTTGGGACAGGCCGATGGCTACACCTTC. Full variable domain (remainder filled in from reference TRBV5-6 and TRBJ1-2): DAGVTQSPTHLIKTRGQQVTLRCSPKSGHDTVSWYQQALGQGPQFIFQYYEEEERQRGNFPDRFSGHQFPNYSSELNVNALLLGDSALYLCASSLGQADGYTFGSGTRLTVV.

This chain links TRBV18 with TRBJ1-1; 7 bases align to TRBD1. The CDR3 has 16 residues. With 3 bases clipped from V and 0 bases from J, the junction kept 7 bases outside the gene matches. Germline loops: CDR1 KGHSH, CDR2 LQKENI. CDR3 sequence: CASSPSWGQMNTEAFF. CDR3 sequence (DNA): TGTGCCAGCTCACCGAGTTGGGGACAGATGAACACTGAAGCTTTCTTT. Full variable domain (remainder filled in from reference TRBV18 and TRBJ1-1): NAGVMQNPRHLVRRRGQEARLRCSPMKGHSHVYWYRQLPEEGLKFMVYLQKENIIDESGMPKERFSAEFPKEGPSILRIQQVVRGDSAAYFCASSPSWGQMNTEAFFGQGTRLTVV.

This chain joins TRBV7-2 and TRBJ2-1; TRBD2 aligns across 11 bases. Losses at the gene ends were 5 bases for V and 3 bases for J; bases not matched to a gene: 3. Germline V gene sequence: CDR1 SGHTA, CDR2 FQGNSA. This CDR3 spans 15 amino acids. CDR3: CASSTSGGVYNEQFF. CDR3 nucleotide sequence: TGTGCCAGCAGCACTAGCGGGGGTGTCTACAATGAGCAGTTCTTC.

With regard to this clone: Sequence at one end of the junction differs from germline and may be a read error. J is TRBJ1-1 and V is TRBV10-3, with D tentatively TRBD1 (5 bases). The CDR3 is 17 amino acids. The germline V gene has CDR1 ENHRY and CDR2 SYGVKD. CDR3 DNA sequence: TGTGCCATGAGTGGGTCCGGGGCAGGGAGGTTGGGCGCTGAAGCTTTCTTT. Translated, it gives CAMSGSGAGRLGAEAFF.

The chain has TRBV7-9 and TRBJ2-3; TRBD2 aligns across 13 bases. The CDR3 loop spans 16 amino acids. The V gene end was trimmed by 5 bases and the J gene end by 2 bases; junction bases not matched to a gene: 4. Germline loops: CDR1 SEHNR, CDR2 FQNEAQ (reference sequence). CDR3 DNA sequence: TGTGCCAGCAGCCCGACTAGCGGGGGGATCACAGATACGCAGTATTTT. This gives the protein CASSPTSGGITDTQYF.

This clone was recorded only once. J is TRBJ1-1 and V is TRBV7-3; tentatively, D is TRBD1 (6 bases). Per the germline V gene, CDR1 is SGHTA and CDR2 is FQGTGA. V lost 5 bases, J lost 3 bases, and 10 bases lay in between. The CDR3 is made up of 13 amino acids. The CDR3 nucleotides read TGTGCCAGCAGCGAAAGGGGGTACACTGAAGCTTTCTTT. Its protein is CASSERGYTEAFF.

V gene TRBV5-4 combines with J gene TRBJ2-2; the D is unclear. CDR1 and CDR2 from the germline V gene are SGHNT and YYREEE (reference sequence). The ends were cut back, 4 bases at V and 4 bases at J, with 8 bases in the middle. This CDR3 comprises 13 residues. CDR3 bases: TGTGCCAGCAGCGGAGTGATCACCGGGGAGCTGTTTTTT. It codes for CASSGVITGELFF.

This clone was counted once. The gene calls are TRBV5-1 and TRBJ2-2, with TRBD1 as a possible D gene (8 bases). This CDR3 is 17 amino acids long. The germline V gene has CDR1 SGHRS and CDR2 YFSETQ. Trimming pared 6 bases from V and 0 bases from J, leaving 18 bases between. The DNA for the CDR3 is TGCGCCAGCAACAGCGGGACAGGCCGAGCGAACACCGGGGAGCTGTTTTTT. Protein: CASNSGTGRANTGELFF. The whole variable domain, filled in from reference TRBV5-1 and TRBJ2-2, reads KAGVTQTPRYLIKTRGQQVTLSCSPISGHRSVSWYQQTPGQGLQFLFEYFSETQRNKGNFPGRFSGRQFSNSRSEMNVSTLELGDSALYLCASNSGTGRANTGELFFGEGSRLTVL.

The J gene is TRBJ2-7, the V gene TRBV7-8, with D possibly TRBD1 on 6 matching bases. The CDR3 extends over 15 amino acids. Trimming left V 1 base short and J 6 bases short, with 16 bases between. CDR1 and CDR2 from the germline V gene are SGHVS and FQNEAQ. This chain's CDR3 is CASSLVGQGPGEQYF. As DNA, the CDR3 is TGTGCCAGCAGCTTAGTAGGGCAGGGGCCGGGCGAGCAGTACTTC.

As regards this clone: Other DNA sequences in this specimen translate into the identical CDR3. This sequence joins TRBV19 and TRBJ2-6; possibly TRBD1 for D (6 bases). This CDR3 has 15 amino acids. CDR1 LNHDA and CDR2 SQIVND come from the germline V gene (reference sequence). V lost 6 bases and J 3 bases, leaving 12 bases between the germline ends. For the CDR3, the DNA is TGTGCCAGTAGAAGACAGGTGTATGGGGCCAACGTCCTGACTTTC. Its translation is CASRRQVYGANVLTF. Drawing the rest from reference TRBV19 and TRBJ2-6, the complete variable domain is DGGITQSPKYLFRKEGQNVTLSCEQNLNHDAMYWYRQDPGQGLRLIYYSQIVNDFQKGDIAEGYSVSREKKESFPLTVTSAQKNPTAFYLCASRRQVYGANVLTFGAGSRLTVL.

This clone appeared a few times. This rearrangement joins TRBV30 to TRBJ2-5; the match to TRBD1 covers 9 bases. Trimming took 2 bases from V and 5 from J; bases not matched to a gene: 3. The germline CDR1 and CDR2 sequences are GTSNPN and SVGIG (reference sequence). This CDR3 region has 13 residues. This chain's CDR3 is CAWSIGQGETQYF. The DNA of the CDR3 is TGTGCCTGGAGTATCGGACAGGGGGAGACCCAGTACTTC.